The rows below give T cell receptor beta chains drawn from one sample of a study of T cells in Graves' hyperthyroidism and ophthalmopathy. One entry per CDR3 protein results from TCRdb running MiXCR on the multiplex PCR reads. The profile shows a few hundred thousand distinct CDR3 sequences, under 60% of them singletons. The sequenced material came from peripheral blood or thyroid tissue (not recorded which). These TCRs come from a woman aged 18-29 years with Graves' hyperthyroidism. Both conserved end residues are part of each CDR3. Each record gives: clone size, V gene, CDR3 length, J gene, D gene, CDR3 DNA, CDR3 protein. The D gene is left open where the match is weak. The size of a clone is reported for some rows only, either as once, few or many, or as a class for expanded clones.

clone size: many
V gene: TRBV7-6
CDR3 length: 15
J gene: TRBJ2-7
D gene: .
CDR3 DNA: TGTGCCAGCAGCCCATCGGTCGGGAGTTTGTACGAGCAGTACTTC
CDR3 protein: CASSPSVGSLYEQYF

clone size: once
V gene: TRBV7-3
CDR3 length: 15
J gene: TRBJ1-6
D gene: .
CDR3 DNA: TGTGCCAGCAGCTTACGAGGGACTATCAATTCACCCCTCCACTTT
CDR3 protein: CASSLRGTINSPLHF

clone size: .
V gene: TRBV10-3
CDR3 length: 16
J gene: TRBJ1-2
D gene: .
CDR3 DNA: TGTGCCAACAGTGTTTCGGGGACTCAATCTAACTATGGCTACACCTTC
CDR3 protein: CANSVSGTQSNYGYTF

clone size: many
V gene: TRBV25-1
CDR3 length: 17
J gene: TRBJ1-2
D gene: .
CDR3 DNA: TGTGCCAGCAGTCCCTACCCCCATCGACAACCCTGGGGTGGCTACACCTTC
CDR3 protein: CASSPYPHRQPWGGYTF

clone size: .
V gene: TRBV24-1
CDR3 length: 15
J gene: TRBJ1-2
D gene: .
CDR3 DNA: TGTGCCACCAGCGAAGGGAGTACTGGGAACTATGGCTACACCTTC
CDR3 protein: CATSEGSTGNYGYTF

clone size: .
V gene: TRBV29-1
CDR3 length: 14
J gene: TRBJ2-2
D gene: .
CDR3 DNA: TGCAGCCCTCGGGTAGCGACGAACACCGGGGAGCTGTTTTTT
CDR3 protein: CSPRVATNTGELFF

clone size: few
V gene: TRBV20-1
CDR3 length: 15
J gene: TRBJ2-3
D gene: TRBD2
CDR3 DNA: TGCAGTGCTAGAGAGTTAGCGGGAGGGACAGATACGCAGTATTTT
CDR3 protein: CSARELAGGTDTQYF

clone size: .
V gene: TRBV5-1
CDR3 length: 15
J gene: TRBJ1-5
D gene: TRBD1
CDR3 DNA: TGCGCCAGCAGCTTAGGACAGGGCGTGGGTCAGCCCCAGCATTTT
CDR3 protein: CASSLGQGVGQPQHF

clone size: many
V gene: TRBV19
CDR3 length: 14
J gene: TRBJ1-2
D gene: TRBD1
CDR3 DNA: TGTGCCAGTAGTTCCTACGGGACAGCCTATGGCTACACCTTC
CDR3 protein: CASSSYGTAYGYTF

clone size: .
V gene: TRBV10-3
CDR3 length: 16
J gene: TRBJ2-2
D gene: .
CDR3 DNA: TGTGCCATCAGTGAATCTAGCAGCCCTGACACCGGGGAGCTGTTTTTT
CDR3 protein: CAISESSSPDTGELFF

clone size: .
V gene: TRBV10-3
CDR3 length: 15
J gene: TRBJ2-5
D gene: .
CDR3 DNA: TGTGCCATCAGTGAACCGTCTAGCCGGCAAGAGACCCAGTACTTC
CDR3 protein: CAISEPSSRQETQYF

clone size: many
V gene: TRBV28
CDR3 length: 15
J gene: TRBJ2-5
D gene: TRBD2
CDR3 DNA: TGTGCCAGCAGTCCCACTAGCGGAGGGGGGGAGACCCAGTACTTC
CDR3 protein: CASSPTSGGGETQYF

clone size: .
V gene: TRBV5-1
CDR3 length: 13
J gene: TRBJ2-7
D gene: .
CDR3 DNA: TGCGCCAGCAGCCGTCGGGAAAACTACGAGCAGTACTTC
CDR3 protein: CASSRRENYEQYF

clone size: many
V gene: TRBV19
CDR3 length: 15
J gene: TRBJ1-5
D gene: .
CDR3 DNA: TGTGCCAGTAGTATAGAGAGCAGGCTCAATCAGCCCCAGCATTTT
CDR3 protein: CASSIESRLNQPQHF

clone size: few
V gene: TRBV12-3/TRBV12-4
CDR3 length: 15
J gene: TRBJ2-7
D gene: .
CDR3 DNA: TGTGCCAGCAGTTTAGGTGTCAGAACTTCCTACGAGCAGTACTTC
CDR3 protein: CASSLGVRTSYEQYF

clone size: many
V gene: TRBV5-1
CDR3 length: 17
J gene: TRBJ2-2
D gene: .
CDR3 DNA: TGCGCCAGCAGCTACCGCTCACAGTGGACGGGCACCGGGGAGCTGTTTTTT
CDR3 protein: CASSYRSQWTGTGELFF

clone size: .
V gene: TRBV27
CDR3 length: 15
J gene: TRBJ1-5
D gene: .
CDR3 DNA: TGTGCCAGCAGTTTAATGCAGGGTTTAGGTCAGCCCCAGCATTTT
CDR3 protein: CASSLMQGLGQPQHF

clone size: .
V gene: TRBV15
CDR3 length: 15
J gene: TRBJ1-2
D gene: TRBD1
CDR3 DNA: TGTGCCACCAGCATGCGGGGACAGGGGGGTTATGGCTACACCTTC
CDR3 protein: CATSMRGQGGYGYTF

clone size: many
V gene: TRBV6-5
CDR3 length: 15
J gene: TRBJ1-6
D gene: .
CDR3 DNA: TGTGCCAGCAGGGCCCAAGGTGGGGGGAATTCACCCCTCCACTTT
CDR3 protein: CASRAQGGGNSPLHF

clone size: .
V gene: TRBV7-9
CDR3 length: 12
J gene: TRBJ2-7
D gene: .
CDR3 DNA: TGTGCCAGCTCACCGTTCGGCTACGAGCAGTACTTC
CDR3 protein: CASSPFGYEQYF

clone size: many
V gene: TRBV20-1
CDR3 length: 16
J gene: TRBJ2-5
D gene: TRBD2
CDR3 DNA: TGCAGTGCCCGCCGTAGGCTAGCGGGAGGTGAAGAGACCCAGTACTTC
CDR3 protein: CSARRRLAGGEETQYF

clone size: many
V gene: TRBV7-9
CDR3 length: 14
J gene: TRBJ1-5
D gene: .
CDR3 DNA: TGTGCCAGCAGCTTCCTTTCCCAGGGGCAGCCCCAGCATTTT
CDR3 protein: CASSFLSQGQPQHF

clone size: many
V gene: TRBV13
CDR3 length: 13
J gene: TRBJ1-1
D gene: .
CDR3 DNA: TGTGCCAGCAGCTTAATCGGGCTGACTGAAGCTTTCTTT
CDR3 protein: CASSLIGLTEAFF

clone size: many
V gene: TRBV7-3
CDR3 length: 15
J gene: TRBJ2-2
D gene: TRBD2
CDR3 DNA: TGTGCCAGCAGCGTCAGCGGGAGAAAGGCCGGGGAGCTGTTTTTT
CDR3 protein: CASSVSGRKAGELFF

clone size: .
V gene: TRBV5-1
CDR3 length: 12
J gene: TRBJ2-1
D gene: .
CDR3 DNA: TGCGCCAGCAGCTTCGAATACAATGAGCAGTTCTTC
CDR3 protein: CASSFEYNEQFF

clone size: .
V gene: TRBV29-1
CDR3 length: 13
J gene: TRBJ2-7
D gene: .
CDR3 DNA: TGCAGTTTCATGCGGGTGCGAGTCTACGAGCAGTACTTC
CDR3 protein: CSFMRVRVYEQYF

clone size: .
V gene: TRBV4-2
CDR3 length: 14
J gene: TRBJ1-2
D gene: .
CDR3 DNA: TGTGCCAGCAGCCAAGACAGGACTTACTATGGCTACACCTTC
CDR3 protein: CASSQDRTYYGYTF

clone size: .
V gene: TRBV7-9
CDR3 length: 10
J gene: TRBJ1-2
D gene: .
CDR3 DNA: TGTGCCAGCAGCTTGCTCTCCTACACCTTC
CDR3 protein: CASSLLSYTF

clone size: few
V gene: TRBV7-3
CDR3 length: 14
J gene: TRBJ2-2
D gene: .
CDR3 DNA: TGTGCCAGCAGCTTAAATAAAAACACCGGGGAGCTGTTTTTT
CDR3 protein: CASSLNKNTGELFF

clone size: many
V gene: TRBV20-1
CDR3 length: 16
J gene: TRBJ2-7
D gene: TRBD2
CDR3 DNA: TGCAGTGCTAGGGCGCTTTTTGGCGGGAGGGCCTACGAGCAGTACTTC
CDR3 protein: CSARALFGGRAYEQYF

clone size: many
V gene: TRBV27
CDR3 length: 15
J gene: TRBJ2-7
D gene: TRBD2
CDR3 DNA: TGTGCCAGCAGTTTATTGGTAGCGGGAAGGTACGAGCAGTACTTC
CDR3 protein: CASSLLVAGRYEQYF

clone size: .
V gene: TRBV29-1
CDR3 length: 13
J gene: TRBJ1-5
D gene: TRBD1
CDR3 DNA: TGCAGCGTTGTATTGGGCAGGGGGCAGCCCCAGCATTTT
CDR3 protein: CSVVLGRGQPQHF

clone size: many
V gene: TRBV7-2
CDR3 length: 11
J gene: TRBJ2-7
D gene: .
CDR3 DNA: TGTGCCAGCAGCTCCGTAGACGAGCAGTACTTC
CDR3 protein: CASSSVDEQYF

clone size: .
V gene: TRBV10-3
CDR3 length: 13
J gene: TRBJ1-6
D gene: .
CDR3 DNA: TGTGCCAGCAGTGAAGAAGGGAATTCACCCCTCCACTTT
CDR3 protein: CASSEEGNSPLHF

clone size: many
V gene: TRBV12-5
CDR3 length: 14
J gene: TRBJ1-3
D gene: .
CDR3 DNA: TGTGCTAGTAGCCGGGACATCTCTGGAAACACCATATATTTT
CDR3 protein: CASSRDISGNTIYF

clone size: many
V gene: TRBV25-1
CDR3 length: 13
J gene: TRBJ1-2
D gene: TRBD1
CDR3 DNA: TGTGCCAGCAGCCCGACAGGGGAATATGGCTACACCTTC
CDR3 protein: CASSPTGEYGYTF

clone size: many
V gene: TRBV2
CDR3 length: 13
J gene: TRBJ2-7
D gene: TRBD1
CDR3 DNA: TGTGCCAGCAGGGGACAGGGAACCGACGAGCAGTACTTC
CDR3 protein: CASRGQGTDEQYF

clone size: .
V gene: TRBV29-1
CDR3 length: 14
J gene: TRBJ2-7
D gene: .
CDR3 DNA: TGCAGCTTAGTACGGCTCGGAAGCTCCTACGAGCAGTACTTC
CDR3 protein: CSLVRLGSSYEQYF

clone size: many
V gene: TRBV20-1
CDR3 length: 14
J gene: TRBJ1-1
D gene: .
CDR3 DNA: TGCAGTGCTAGGTCGACAGGAGCGAACACTGAAGCTTTCTTT
CDR3 protein: CSARSTGANTEAFF

clone size: .
V gene: TRBV13
CDR3 length: 14
J gene: TRBJ2-7
D gene: .
CDR3 DNA: TGTGCCAGCAGAGCCCCCCCGGGCTCCTACGAGCAGTACTTC
CDR3 protein: CASRAPPGSYEQYF

clone size: .
V gene: TRBV7-6
CDR3 length: 13
J gene: TRBJ1-2
D gene: .
CDR3 DNA: TGTGCCAGCAGCTTAGGATGGACAGTTGGCTACACCTTC
CDR3 protein: CASSLGWTVGYTF

clone size: .
V gene: TRBV2
CDR3 length: 15
J gene: TRBJ1-1
D gene: .
CDR3 DNA: TGTGCCAGCAGTGAAGTCGAGGGGCAAGGGACTGAAGCTTTCTTT
CDR3 protein: CASSEVEGQGTEAFF

clone size: many
V gene: TRBV20-1
CDR3 length: 16
J gene: TRBJ2-2
D gene: TRBD2
CDR3 DNA: TGCAGTGCTAGAGATGATCTAGCGGAGCTTACCGGGGAGCTGTTTTTT
CDR3 protein: CSARDDLAELTGELFF

clone size: .
V gene: TRBV4-1
CDR3 length: 18
J gene: TRBJ2-7
D gene: .
CDR3 DNA: TGCGCCAGCAGCCAAAGCCCCCGGGGGACGAAGATGGGGTACGAGCAGTACTTC
CDR3 protein: CASSQSPRGTKMGYEQYF

clone size: many
V gene: TRBV9
CDR3 length: 13
J gene: TRBJ2-7
D gene: .
CDR3 DNA: TGTGCCAGCAGCGTAGAGCCGCGATACGAGCAGTACTTC
CDR3 protein: CASSVEPRYEQYF

clone size: few
V gene: TRBV11-2
CDR3 length: 16
J gene: TRBJ2-3
D gene: TRBD2
CDR3 DNA: TGTGCCAGCAGCTGGACTAGCGGGGTTAGCACAGATACGCAGTATTTT
CDR3 protein: CASSWTSGVSTDTQYF

clone size: many
V gene: TRBV20-1
CDR3 length: 15
J gene: TRBJ2-7
D gene: .
CDR3 DNA: TGCAGTGCTACCCCACGGGAGTTTACCCCCTACGAGCAGTACTTC
CDR3 protein: CSATPREFTPYEQYF

clone size: few
V gene: TRBV7-9
CDR3 length: 15
J gene: TRBJ2-3
D gene: TRBD2
CDR3 DNA: TGTGCCAGCAGCTTTAGCGGGGAAAGCACAGATACGCAGTATTTT
CDR3 protein: CASSFSGESTDTQYF

clone size: .
V gene: TRBV30
CDR3 length: 14
J gene: TRBJ1-6
D gene: .
CDR3 DNA: TGTGCCTGGAGTGTATATGCCCCTAATTCACCCCTCCACTTT
CDR3 protein: CAWSVYAPNSPLHF

clone size: .
V gene: TRBV20-1
CDR3 length: 15
J gene: TRBJ2-7
D gene: TRBD2
CDR3 DNA: TGCAGTGCTAGTTGGGGGGAGGGCCCCTCCTACGAGCAGTACTTC
CDR3 protein: CSASWGEGPSYEQYF

clone size: many
V gene: TRBV7-2
CDR3 length: 13
J gene: TRBJ2-5
D gene: .
CDR3 DNA: TGTGCCAGCTGCACGCCCAGGGAGGAGACCCAGTACTTC
CDR3 protein: CASCTPREETQYF